Following are 29 T cell receptor beta chains from one sample sequenced in a study of T cell responses to AZD1222 COVID-19 vaccine (dated by TCRdb to about 2021). This sample's time point label indicates: about 28 days (+/-7) after the second vaccine dose. The receptor library was made with the immunoSEQ multiplex PCR assay. As stored in TCRdb, this immuneACCESS dataset retains in-frame rearrangements with V and J assigned. A fraction of the clones does not appear; measured against another copy, unresolved V genes explain less than half of the discrepancy, and the remainder lacks a known reason. The table for this sample lists around 110,000 clones; around nine tenths of them were counted only once. Of the sample, 4.5% to 5.5% falls within the top ten clones. The material sequenced was peripheral blood, taken 28 days after the second AZD1222 dose. The receptor set was obtained from an adult who received the AZD1222 COVID-19 vaccine.

This clone was picked up one time. The J gene is TRBJ2-7, the V gene TRBV2; a possible D gene is TRBD2 (6 bases). There are 15 residues in the CDR3. V lost 4 bases to trimming and J lost 6 bases, with 19 bases between them. Per the germline V gene, CDR1 is SNHLY and CDR2 is FYNNEI. CDR3 bases: TGTGCCAGCAGTGGGGGAAGGAGACTAGAGGGCGAGCAGTACTTC. Protein product: CASSGGRRLEGEQYF.

The V gene is TRBV7-9, the J gene TRBJ1-1; D remains unclear. The CDR3 is made up of 15 amino acids. Germline CDR1 is SEHNR and CDR2 is FQNEAQ (reference sequence). Trimming took 5 bases from V and 1 from J, leaving 14 bases between them. CDR3: CASSPNLRENTEAFF. CDR3 sequence (DNA): TGTGCCAGCAGCCCGAATCTCCGGGAGAACACTGAAGCTTTCTTT.

This clone was detected a few times. The chain is built from TRBV29-1 and TRBJ1-2; D call uncertain. V lost 4 bases to trimming and J lost 13 bases, with 19 bases between them. The CDR3 totals 12 residues. Per germline, CDR1 SQVTM and CDR2 ANQGSEA. The CDR3 DNA reads as TGCAGCGTTGCCCACCGGACGGGAGTGTTCACCTTC. This codes for CSVAHRTGVFTF.

The rearrangement joins TRBV6-1 to TRBJ2-4; D might be TRBD1 (6 bases). The CDR3 is 14 residues long. The V end was cut by 1 base, the J end by 8 bases, with 12 bases between. In germline, CDR1 is MNHNS, CDR2 SASEGT. CDR3 sequence: CASSEDRVKDIQYF. The CDR3 nucleotides are TGTGCCAGCAGTGAAGACAGGGTGAAAGACATTCAGTACTTC.

The V and J genes are TRBV4-1 and TRBJ2-7; D is uncertain. The CDR3 spans 13 residues. The germline V and J ends were trimmed by 4 bases and 2 bases, with 9 bases remaining between them. From germline, CDR1 is MGHRA and CDR2 YSYEKL. CDR3 sequence: CASSLTVAYEQYF. The CDR3 DNA sequence: TGCGCCAGCAGCCTTACGGTTGCCTACGAGCAGTACTTC.

CDR3 DNA: TGTGCCAGCAGTTTATCCTCCTGGGAGGGGCCCTACAATGAGCAGTTCTTC. Amino acids: CASSLSSWEGPYNEQFF. The rearrangement joins TRBV27 to TRBJ2-1; 7 bases are shared with TRBD2. Germline V gene lookup returns CDR1 MNHEY and CDR2 SMNVEV (reference sequence). Unmatched junction bases numbered 7, after V lost 0 bases and J lost 2 bases. This CDR3 has 17 amino acids.

This clone came up a few times. V usage is TRBV5-1 and J usage is TRBJ2-7; D may match TRBD1 or TRBD2 (6 bases each). Germline V gene lookup returns CDR1 SGHRS and CDR2 YFSETQ. The CDR3 runs 14 residues. V lost 2 bases to trimming and J lost 4 bases, with 13 bases between them. The CDR3 nucleotides are TGCGCCAGCAGCTTCGGGGGACAACAATACGAGCAGTACTTC. Amino acids: CASSFGGQQYEQYF.

The chain couples TRBV6-6 to TRBJ2-4; 9 bases are a match to TRBD2. The CDR3 consists of 13 residues. The germline V gene encodes CDR1 MNHNY and CDR2 SVGAGI (reference sequence). Trimming removed 4 bases from V and 10 bases from J; junction bases left unmatched: 5. Here the CDR3 reads CASSSGTSLIQYF. CDR3 sequence (DNA): TGTGCCAGCAGTTCGGGGACTAGCCTTATTCAGTACTTC.

This sequence joins TRBV9 and TRBJ2-1, with 8 nucleotides matching TRBD2. Germline assignment: CDR1 SGDLS and CDR2 YYNGEE. This CDR3 is built from 14 residues. V gave up 5 bases and J gave up 0 bases; unmatched junction bases: 1. The CDR3 region has the DNA TGTGCCAGCAGAAGCGGGAGCTCCTACAATGAGCAGTTCTTC. As protein: CASRSGSSYNEQFF.

V usage is TRBV27 and J usage is TRBJ2-1, with D tentatively TRBD2 (6 bases). CDR1 and CDR2 from the germline V gene are MNHEY and SMNVEV (reference sequence). The V gene lost 3 bases and the J gene lost 9 bases, with 12 bases spanning the gap. CDR3 length: 13 residues. The CDR3 spells CASSFRGGGEQFF. The CDR3 DNA follows: TGTGCCAGCAGTTTCCGGGGAGGTGGTGAGCAGTTCTTC.

This clone was seen just once. The chain has TRBV5-6 and TRBJ1-2, with TRBD1 as a possible D gene (6 bases). The CDR3 loop spans 12 amino acids. CDR1 and CDR2 from the germline V gene are SGHDT and YYEEEE. V gave up 5 bases and J gave up 5 bases, with 10 bases separating them. CDR3 region: CASRQQGYGYTF. CDR3 coding DNA: TGTGCCAGCAGGCAACAGGGTTATGGCTACACCTTC.

The J gene is TRBJ2-3, the V gene TRBV9; D might be TRBD1 (5 bases). There are 15 residues in the CDR3. From germline, CDR1 is SGDLS and CDR2 YYNGEE. Trimming took 6 bases from V and 0 from J, leaving 14 bases between them. The CDR3 nucleotides are TGTGCCAGCAATAGACGGACAACTAGCACAGATACGCAGTATTTT. It is translated as CASNRRTTSTDTQYF. The whole variable domain, remainder taken from reference TRBV9 and TRBJ2-3, is DSGVTQTPKHLITATGQRVTLRCSPRSGDLSVYWYQQSLDQGLQFLIQYYNGEERAKGNILERFSAQQFPDLHSELNLSSLELGDSALYFCASNRRTTSTDTQYFGPGTRLTVL.

This sequence joins TRBV5-1 and TRBJ2-1; no reliable D call. This CDR3 has 11 residues. Germline loops: CDR1 SGHRS, CDR2 YFSETQ. Trimming shortened V by 4 bases and J by 12 bases, and 11 bases separated the two germline ends. The CDR3 sequence is CASSEEVGQFF. The CDR3 DNA sequence: TGCGCCAGCAGCGAGGAAGTTGGGCAGTTCTTC. Based on the CDR3 plus reference TRBV5-1 and TRBJ2-1, the full variable domain is KAGVTQTPRYLIKTRGQQVTLSCSPISGHRSVSWYQQTPGQGLQFLFEYFSETQRNKGNFPGRFSGRQFSNSRSEMNVSTLELGDSALYLCASSEEVGQFFGPGTRLTVL.

The rearrangement links TRBV6-5 to TRBJ1-5, with TRBD1 as a possible D gene (5 bases). Germline CDR1 and CDR2: MNHEY and SVGAGI. This CDR3 has 14 amino acids. Trimming left V 2 bases short and J 3 bases short, with 8 bases between. The CDR3 is CASSYGGPNQPQHF. The CDR3 DNA is TGTGCCAGCAGTTACGGGGGTCCCAATCAGCCCCAGCATTTT.

This clone was seen just once. The J gene is TRBJ1-6, the V gene TRBV6-2 or TRBV6-3; D is unclear. This CDR3 comprises 15 residues. V lost 6 bases to trimming and J lost 1 base, with 10 bases between them. In germline, CDR1 is MNHEY, CDR2 SVGEGT. CDR3: CASSPRVSYNSPLHF. DNA for the CDR3: TGTGCCAGCAGCCCTCGGGTATCCTATAATTCACCCCTCCACTTT.

J is TRBJ1-5 and V is TRBV2; 9 positions match TRBD1. The CDR3 loop spans 14 amino acids. V shed 8 bases and J 5 bases; nucleotides not matched to a gene: 7. Germline V lookup: CDR1 SNHLY, CDR2 FYNNEI. CDR3 bases: TGTGCCAGCGAAGGGACAGGGAGGGATCAGCCCCAGCATTTT. Translated, it gives CASEGTGRDQPQHF.

This chain links TRBV4-3 with TRBJ1-2, with D perhaps matching TRBD1 (6 bases). Trimming removed 1 base from V and 4 bases from J, with 13 bases in between. Germline values: CDR1 LGHNA, CDR2 YSLEER. The CDR3 covers 15 residues. This chain's CDR3 is CASSQGTARGYGYTF. The CDR3 region has the DNA TGCGCCAGCAGCCAAGGGACAGCCAGGGGCTATGGCTACACCTTC.

Only one count was recorded for this clone. This rearrangement joins TRBV5-1 to TRBJ2-5; 7 bases fit TRBD2. CDR1 SGHRS and CDR2 YFSETQ come from the germline V gene. Trimming at V came to 4 bases and at J to 5 bases, leaving 5 bases not matched to a gene. The CDR3 runs 13 residues. In nucleotides, the CDR3 is TGCGCCAGCAGCCCGGCGGGGGTTGAGACCCAGTACTTC. This sequence encodes CASSPAGVETQYF. Full variable domain (missing parts from reference TRBV5-1 and TRBJ2-5): KAGVTQTPRYLIKTRGQQVTLSCSPISGHRSVSWYQQTPGQGLQFLFEYFSETQRNKGNFPGRFSGRQFSNSRSEMNVSTLELGDSALYLCASSPAGVETQYFGPGTRLLVL.

The gene calls are TRBV10-1 and TRBJ1-1; D may be TRBD1 (6 bases). The CDR3 sequence is 13 residues long. CDR1 WNHNN and CDR2 SYGVQD come from the germline V gene (reference sequence). V was trimmed by 3 bases and J by 4 bases, leaving 9 bases between them. The DNA for the CDR3 is TGCGCCAGCAGTGAAACAGGGATCACTGAAGCTTTCTTT. Its protein is CASSETGITEAFF.

CDR3 in DNA: TGTGCCAGCAGCCGCCGGGTGGGACTCAGCCCGGGGGACATTCAGTACTTC. Its translation is CASSRRVGLSPGDIQYF. The chain combines TRBV7-8 with TRBJ2-4, with TRBD2 as a possible D gene (6 bases). The V gene lost 5 bases and the J gene lost 8 bases, with 25 bases spanning the gap. This CDR3 is 17 amino acids long. The germline CDR1 and CDR2 sequences are SGHVS and FQNEAQ.

V is TRBV19 and J is TRBJ1-6; perhaps TRBD1 as D (5 bases). The ends were cut back, 5 bases at V and 0 bases at J, with 14 bases in the middle. The CDR3 contains 17 residues. Germline assignment: CDR1 LNHDA and CDR2 SQIVND (reference sequence). The CDR3 sequence: CASSFPGLRSYNSPLHF. The DNA for the CDR3 is TGTGCCAGTAGTTTCCCGGGACTGCGCTCCTATAATTCACCCCTCCACTTT.

The gene calls are TRBV15 and TRBJ1-2; no reliable D call. V was trimmed by 4 bases and J by 5 bases, leaving 20 bases between them. CDR1 is LNHNV and CDR2 is YYDKDF in the germline V gene (reference sequence). The CDR3 sequence is 16 residues long. The CDR3 loop reads CATSTPGTDLGYGYTF. The CDR3 DNA is TGTGCCACCAGCACCCCAGGCACGGACCTGGGATATGGCTACACCTTC.

The chain is built from TRBV12-5 and TRBJ2-7, with TRBD2 matching 7 bases. This CDR3 comprises 15 residues. V dropped 0 bases and J dropped 4; count of bases not matched to a gene: 6. From germline, CDR1 is LGHNT and CDR2 FRNRAP. The CDR3: CASGLVSSGVYEQYF. In DNA form, the CDR3 reads TGTGCTAGTGGTTTGGTAAGCAGCGGGGTGTACGAGCAGTACTTC.

The chain employs TRBV6-5 and TRBJ2-7; D unresolved. CDR3 size: 13 residues. Germline V lookup: CDR1 MNHEY, CDR2 SVGAGI. V lost 3 bases, J lost 2 bases, and 8 bases lay in between. The DNA for the CDR3 is TGTGCCAGCAGTTATGGGTCGCCCTACGAGCAGTACTTC. It specifies CASSYGSPYEQYF.

This chain connects TRBV6-6 to TRBJ2-5, with TRBD2 matching 8 bases. The CDR3 is made up of 15 amino acids. Germline lookup yields CDR1 MNHNY and CDR2 SVGAGI (reference sequence). V gave up 0 bases and J gave up 5 bases; unmatched junction bases: 5. DNA of the CDR3: TGTGCCAGCAGTTACTCTCGGGGGGGAGATGAGACCCAGTACTTC. This translates into CASSYSRGGDETQYF.

The chain couples TRBV11-2 to TRBJ2-3; TRBD2 agrees at 9 bases. V shed 2 bases and J 0 bases; nucleotides not matched to a gene: 9. The CDR3 has 18 residues. Germline V gene sequence: CDR1 SGHAT, CDR2 FQNNGV. CDR3 amino acids: CASSLPVALAGSTDTQYF. The CDR3 DNA reads as TGTGCCAGCAGCTTACCGGTAGCGCTAGCGGGGAGCACAGATACGCAGTATTTT.

The V call is TRBV5-1, the J call TRBJ2-6; no clear D. This CDR3 spans 15 amino acids. V was trimmed by 1 base and J by 4 bases, leaving 9 bases between them. Germline V gene lookup returns CDR1 SGHRS and CDR2 YFSETQ. The chain's CDR3 is CASSLSLAGANVLTF. The CDR3 DNA reads as TGCGCCAGCAGCTTGTCCTTGGCCGGGGCCAACGTCCTGACTTTC.

The rearrangement uses TRBV6-5 and TRBJ1-1; perhaps TRBD1 as D (5 bases). V was trimmed by 6 bases and J by 0 bases, leaving 11 bases between them. The CDR3 runs 14 residues. Germline lookup yields CDR1 MNHEY and CDR2 SVGAGI. CDR3 in amino acids: CASSPGTMNTEAFF. In DNA form, the CDR3 reads TGTGCCAGCAGCCCCGGGACCATGAACACTGAAGCTTTCTTT.

The chain couples TRBV19 to TRBJ2-3; TRBD1 agrees at 9 bases. Germline loops: CDR1 LNHDA, CDR2 SQIVND (reference sequence). V dropped 4 bases and J dropped 3; count of bases not matched to a gene: 5. CDR3 length: 15 residues. CDR3 DNA sequence: TGTGCCAGTAGTAAACAGGGGGCATCGACAGATACGCAGTATTTT. Its translation is CASSKQGASTDTQYF.